This is a list of T cell receptor beta chains from one sample in a study of shared clonotypes between healthy human individuals. Sequencing was performed with immunoSEQ multiplex PCR; in TCRdb, only in-frame clones are kept and a portion is missing. The sample carries fewer than 600,000 clones, 77% recorded once. The specimen sequenced was PBMCs. These receptors all come from a woman between 40 and 55 years old in good health. Some clones in this sample may be carry-over from other donors' samples. Both conserved end residues are part of each CDR3. D genes are given only for firm matches. Size is stated for part of the rows, as once, few or many counts, or as a class when the clone is expanded.

>-|-|TRBJ1-4|TRBV2
CASRVQVNEKLFF
TGTGCCAGCAGGGTGCAAGTTAATGAAAAACTGTTTTTT
>-|-|TRBJ1-2|TRBV28
CASSFRGLGYTF
TGTGCCAGCAGTTTTCGGGGGCTTGGCTACACCTTC
>-|-|TRBJ2-3|TRBV9
CASSGTGESDTQYF
TGTGCCAGCAGCGGGACGGGAGAGTCAGATACGCAGTATTTT
>-|-|TRBJ2-3|TRBV27
CATNGRSTDTQYF
TGTGCCACCAACGGGAGAAGCACAGATACGCAGTATTTT
>many|TRBD2|TRBJ2-1|TRBV28
CASTPSGGNYNEQFF
TGTGCCAGCACTCCTAGCGGGGGGAACTACAATGAGCAGTTCTTC
>-|-|TRBJ2-7|TRBV28
CASSSSHGGSYEQYF
TGTGCCAGCAGTTCCAGCCATGGGGGGTCCTACGAGCAGTACTTC
>-|-|TRBJ2-2|TRBV29-1
CSVYDTGVGELFF
TGCAGCGTTTATGACACGGGGGTCGGGGAGCTGTTTTTT
>-|-|TRBJ2-7|TRBV28
CASSRRGHGYEQYF
TGTGCCAGCAGTCGCCGAGGGCATGGGTACGAGCAGTACTTC
>few|-|TRBJ1-2|TRBV7-2
CASSLATQGGYGYTF
TGTGCCAGCAGCTTGGCTACACAGGGAGGCTATGGCTACACCTTC
>-|-|TRBJ1-1|TRBV30
CAWSVDGTEAFF
TGTGCCTGGAGTGTTGATGGGACCGAAGCTTTCTTT
>-|-|TRBJ1-2|TRBV5-4
CASSGKTGISGYTF
TGTGCCAGCAGCGGTAAGACAGGAATAAGCGGCTACACCTTC
>-|-|TRBJ2-2|TRBV29-1
CSVVRGTTGELFF
TGCAGCGTTGTAAGAGGGACCACCGGGGAGCTGTTTTTT
>-|-|TRBJ2-7|TRBV2
CASRILGTYEQYF
TGTGCCAGCAGGATCCTCGGGACCTACGAGCAGTACTTC
>-|-|TRBJ2-7|TRBV28
CASSSPGSGNEQYF
TGTGCCAGCAGTTCCCCGGGGTCCGGGAACGAGCAGTACTTC
>-|-|TRBJ2-7|TRBV7-2
CASSKPTGSEQYF
TGTGCCAGCAGCAAACCAACAGGGAGCGAGCAGTACTTC